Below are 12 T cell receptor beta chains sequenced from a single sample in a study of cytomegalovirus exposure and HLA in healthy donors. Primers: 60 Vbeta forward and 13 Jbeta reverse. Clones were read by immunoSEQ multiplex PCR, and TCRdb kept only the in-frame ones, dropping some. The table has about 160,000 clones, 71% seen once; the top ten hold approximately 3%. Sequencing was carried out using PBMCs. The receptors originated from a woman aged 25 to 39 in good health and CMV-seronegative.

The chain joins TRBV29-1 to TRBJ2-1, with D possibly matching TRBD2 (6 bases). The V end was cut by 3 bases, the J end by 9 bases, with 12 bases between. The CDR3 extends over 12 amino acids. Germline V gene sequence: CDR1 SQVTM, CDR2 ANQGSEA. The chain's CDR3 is CSVEVFSGEQFF. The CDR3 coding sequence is TGCAGCGTTGAGGTATTTAGCGGTGAGCAGTTCTTC.

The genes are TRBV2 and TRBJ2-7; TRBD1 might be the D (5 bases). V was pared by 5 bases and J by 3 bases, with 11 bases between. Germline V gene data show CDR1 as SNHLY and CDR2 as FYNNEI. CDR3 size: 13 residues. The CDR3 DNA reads TGTGCCAGCAGTCCGACAGACCACTACGAGCAGTACTTC. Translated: CASSPTDHYEQYF.

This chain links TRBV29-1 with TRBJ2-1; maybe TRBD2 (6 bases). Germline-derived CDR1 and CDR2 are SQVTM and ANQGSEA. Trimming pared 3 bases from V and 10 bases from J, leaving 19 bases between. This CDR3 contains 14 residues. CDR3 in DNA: TGCAGCGTTGATGATCCGGGGACTTTAGGGGAGCAGTTCTTC. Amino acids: CSVDDPGTLGEQFF.

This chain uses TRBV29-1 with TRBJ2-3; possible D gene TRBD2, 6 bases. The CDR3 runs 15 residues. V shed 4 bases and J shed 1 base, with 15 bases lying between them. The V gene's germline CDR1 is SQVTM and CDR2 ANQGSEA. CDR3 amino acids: CSVGLAGTRTDTQYF. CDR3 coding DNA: TGCAGCGTTGGTTTAGCAGGGACTCGCACAGATACGCAGTATTTT.

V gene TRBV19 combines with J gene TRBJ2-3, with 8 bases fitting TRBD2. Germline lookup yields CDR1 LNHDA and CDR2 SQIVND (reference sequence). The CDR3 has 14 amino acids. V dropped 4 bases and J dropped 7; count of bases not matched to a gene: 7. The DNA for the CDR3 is TGTGCCAGTAGTAAGGCGGGGGGCACCTATACGCAGTATTTT. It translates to CASSKAGGTYTQYF.

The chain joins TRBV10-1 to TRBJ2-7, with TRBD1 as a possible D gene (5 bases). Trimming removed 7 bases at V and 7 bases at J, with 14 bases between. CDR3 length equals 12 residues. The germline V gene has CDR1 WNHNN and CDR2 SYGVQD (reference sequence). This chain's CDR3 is CASNPIQGEQYF. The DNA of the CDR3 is TGCGCCAGCAACCCGATCCAGGGAGAGCAGTACTTC.

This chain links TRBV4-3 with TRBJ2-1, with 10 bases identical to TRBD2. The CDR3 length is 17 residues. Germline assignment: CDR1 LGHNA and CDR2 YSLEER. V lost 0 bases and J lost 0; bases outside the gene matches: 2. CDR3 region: CASSQEIAGGSYNEQFF. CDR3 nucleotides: TGCGCCAGCAGCCAAGAAATAGCGGGAGGCTCCTACAATGAGCAGTTCTTC.

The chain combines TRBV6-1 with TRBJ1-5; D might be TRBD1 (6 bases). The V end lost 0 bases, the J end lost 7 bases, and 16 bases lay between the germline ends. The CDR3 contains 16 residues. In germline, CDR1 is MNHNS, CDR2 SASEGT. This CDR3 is CASSEAGDTEGQPQHF. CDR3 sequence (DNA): TGTGCCAGCAGTGAAGCGGGGGACACCGAAGGGCAGCCCCAGCATTTT.

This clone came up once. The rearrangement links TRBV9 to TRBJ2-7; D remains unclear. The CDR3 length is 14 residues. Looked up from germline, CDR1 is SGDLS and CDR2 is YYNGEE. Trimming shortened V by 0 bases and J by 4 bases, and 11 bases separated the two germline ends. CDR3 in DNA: TGTGCCAGCAGCGTAGGCCCCACAGAGTACGAGCAGTACTTC. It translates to CASSVGPTEYEQYF. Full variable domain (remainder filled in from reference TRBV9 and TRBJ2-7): DSGVTQTPKHLITATGQRVTLRCSPRSGDLSVYWYQQSLDQGLQFLIQYYNGEERAKGNILERFSAQQFPDLHSELNLSSLELGDSALYFCASSVGPTEYEQYFGPGTRLTVT.

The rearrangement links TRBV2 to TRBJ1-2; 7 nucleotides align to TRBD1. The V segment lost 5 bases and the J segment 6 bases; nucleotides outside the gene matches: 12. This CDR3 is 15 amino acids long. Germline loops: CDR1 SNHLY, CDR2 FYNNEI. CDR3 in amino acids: CASSTPTTGRHGYTF. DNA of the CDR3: TGTGCCAGCAGTACCCCAACGACAGGGCGCCATGGCTACACCTTC.

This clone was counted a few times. In DNA, the CDR3 is TGTGCCAGCTCCCCCCGGGACAGAAGCTACGAGCAGTACTTC. This translates into CASSPRDRSYEQYF. This chain links TRBV18 with TRBJ2-7, with TRBD1 matching 7 bases. Germline CDR1 and CDR2: KGHSH and LQKENI. With 6 bases clipped from V and 3 bases from J, the junction kept 8 bases outside the gene matches. CDR3 length equals 14 residues.

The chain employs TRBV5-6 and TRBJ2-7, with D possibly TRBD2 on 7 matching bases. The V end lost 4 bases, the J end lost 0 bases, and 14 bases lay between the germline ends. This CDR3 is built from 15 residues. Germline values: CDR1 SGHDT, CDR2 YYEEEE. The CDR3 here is CASSGGGGFSYEQYF. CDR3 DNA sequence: TGTGCCAGCAGCGGGGGGGGCGGTTTCTCCTACGAGCAGTACTTC.